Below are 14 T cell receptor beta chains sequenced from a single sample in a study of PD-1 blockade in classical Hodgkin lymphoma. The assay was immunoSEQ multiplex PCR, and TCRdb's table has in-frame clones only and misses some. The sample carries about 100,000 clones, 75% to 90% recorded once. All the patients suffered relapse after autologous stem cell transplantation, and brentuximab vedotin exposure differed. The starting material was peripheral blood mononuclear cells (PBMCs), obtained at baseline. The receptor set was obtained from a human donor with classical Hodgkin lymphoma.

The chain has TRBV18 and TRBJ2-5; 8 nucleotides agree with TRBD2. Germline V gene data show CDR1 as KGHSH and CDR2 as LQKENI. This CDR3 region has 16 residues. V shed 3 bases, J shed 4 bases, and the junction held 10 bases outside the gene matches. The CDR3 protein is CASSPSGLAGGETQYF. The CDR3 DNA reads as TGTGCCAGCTCACCTTCTGGCCTAGCGGGTGGAGAGACCCAGTACTTC. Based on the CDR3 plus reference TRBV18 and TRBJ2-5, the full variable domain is NAGVMQNPRHLVRRRGQEARLRCSPMKGHSHVYWYRQLPEEGLKFMVYLQKENIIDESGMPKERFSAEFPKEGPSILRIQQVVRGDSAAYFCASSPSGLAGGETQYFGPGTRLLVL.

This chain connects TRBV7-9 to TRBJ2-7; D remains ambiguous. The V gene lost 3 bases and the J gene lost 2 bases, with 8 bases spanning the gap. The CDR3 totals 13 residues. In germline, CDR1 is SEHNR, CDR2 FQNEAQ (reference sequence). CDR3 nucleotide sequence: TGTGCCAGCAGCTTCACAGTAACCTACGAGCAGTACTTC. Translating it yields CASSFTVTYEQYF.

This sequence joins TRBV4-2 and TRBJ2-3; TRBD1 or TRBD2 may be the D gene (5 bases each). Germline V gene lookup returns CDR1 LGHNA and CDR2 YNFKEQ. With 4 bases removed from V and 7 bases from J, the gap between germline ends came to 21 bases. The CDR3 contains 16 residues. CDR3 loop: CASSPQGAKAPNTQYF. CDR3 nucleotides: TGTGCCAGCAGCCCCCAGGGAGCAAAGGCTCCAAATACGCAGTATTTT.

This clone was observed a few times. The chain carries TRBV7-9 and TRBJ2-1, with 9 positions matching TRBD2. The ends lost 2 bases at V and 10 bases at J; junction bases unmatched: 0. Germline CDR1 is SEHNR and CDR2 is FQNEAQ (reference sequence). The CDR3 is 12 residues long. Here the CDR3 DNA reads TGTGCCAGCAGCTTACTAGCGGGAGAGCAGTTCTTC. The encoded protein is CASSLLAGEQFF.

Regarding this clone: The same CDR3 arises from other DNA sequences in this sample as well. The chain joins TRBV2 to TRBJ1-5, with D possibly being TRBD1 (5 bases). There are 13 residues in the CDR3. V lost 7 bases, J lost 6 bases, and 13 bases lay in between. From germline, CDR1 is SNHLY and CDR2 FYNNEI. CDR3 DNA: TGTGCCAGCATCCAGGGACCCGCTCAGCCCCAGCATTTT. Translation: CASIQGPAQPQHF.

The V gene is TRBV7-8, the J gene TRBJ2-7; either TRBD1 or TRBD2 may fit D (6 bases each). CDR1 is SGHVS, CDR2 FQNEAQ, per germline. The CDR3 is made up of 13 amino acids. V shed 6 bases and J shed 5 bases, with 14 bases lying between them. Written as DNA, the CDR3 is TGTGCCAGCAGTTGGAGGGGGTTGGACGAGCAGTACTTC. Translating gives CASSWRGLDEQYF.

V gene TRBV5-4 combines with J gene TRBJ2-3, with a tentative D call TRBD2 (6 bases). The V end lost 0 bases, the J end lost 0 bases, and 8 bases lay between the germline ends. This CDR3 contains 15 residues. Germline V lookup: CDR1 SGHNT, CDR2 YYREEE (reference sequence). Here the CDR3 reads CASSLDSGSTDTQYF. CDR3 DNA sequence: TGTGCCAGCAGCTTGGACAGCGGGAGCACAGATACGCAGTATTTT. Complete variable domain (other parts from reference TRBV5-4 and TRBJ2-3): ETGVTQSPTHLIKTRGQQVTLRCSSQSGHNTVSWYQQALGQGPQFIFQYYREEENGRGNFPPRFSGLQFPNYSSELNVNALELDDSALYLCASSLDSGSTDTQYFGPGTRLTVL.

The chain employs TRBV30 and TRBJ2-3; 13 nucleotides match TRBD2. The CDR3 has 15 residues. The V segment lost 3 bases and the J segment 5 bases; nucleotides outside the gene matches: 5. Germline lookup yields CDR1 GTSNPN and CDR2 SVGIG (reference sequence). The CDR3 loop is CAWSGLAGVRDTQYF. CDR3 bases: TGTGCCTGGAGCGGACTAGCGGGAGTTCGAGATACGCAGTATTTT.

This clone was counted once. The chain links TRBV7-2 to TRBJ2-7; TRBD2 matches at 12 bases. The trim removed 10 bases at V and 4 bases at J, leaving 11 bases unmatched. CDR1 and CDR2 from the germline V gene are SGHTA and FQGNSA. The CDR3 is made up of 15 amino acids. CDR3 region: CATSTGLAGVYEQYF. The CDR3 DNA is TGTGCCACCTCCACGGGACTAGCGGGTGTGTACGAGCAGTACTTC. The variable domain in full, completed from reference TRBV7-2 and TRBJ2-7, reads GAGVSQSPSNKVTEKGKDVELRCDPISGHTALYWYRQSLGQGLEFLIYFQGNSAPDKSGLPSDRFSAERTGGSVSTLTIQRTQQEDSAVYLCATSTGLAGVYEQYFGPGTRLTVT.

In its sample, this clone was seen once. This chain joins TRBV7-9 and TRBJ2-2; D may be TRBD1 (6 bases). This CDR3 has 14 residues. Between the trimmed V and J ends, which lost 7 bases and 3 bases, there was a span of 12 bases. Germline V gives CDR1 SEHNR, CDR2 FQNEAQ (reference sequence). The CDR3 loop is CASMRDTYTGELFF. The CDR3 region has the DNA TGTGCCAGCATGAGGGACACCTACACCGGGGAGCTGTTTTTT.

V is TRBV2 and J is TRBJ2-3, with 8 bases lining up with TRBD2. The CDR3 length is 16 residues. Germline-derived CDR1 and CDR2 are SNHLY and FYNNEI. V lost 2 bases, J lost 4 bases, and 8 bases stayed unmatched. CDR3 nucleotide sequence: TGTGCCAGCAGTGAACGGTCGGGAGGGCCCGCAGATACGCAGTATTTT. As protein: CASSERSGGPADTQYF.

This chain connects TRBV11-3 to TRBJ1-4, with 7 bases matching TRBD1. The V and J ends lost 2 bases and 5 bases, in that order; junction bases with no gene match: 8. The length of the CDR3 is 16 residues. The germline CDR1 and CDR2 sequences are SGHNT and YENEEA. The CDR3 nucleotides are TGTGCCAGCAGCTTATCGGGGGACAGCTGGAATGAAAAACTGTTTTTT. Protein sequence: CASSLSGDSWNEKLFF.

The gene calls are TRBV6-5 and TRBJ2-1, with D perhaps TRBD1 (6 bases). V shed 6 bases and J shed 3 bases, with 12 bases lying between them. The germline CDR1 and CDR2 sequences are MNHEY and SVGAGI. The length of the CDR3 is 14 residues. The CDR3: CASSWGPNYNEQFF. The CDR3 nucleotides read TGTGCCAGCAGCTGGGGGCCCAACTACAATGAGCAGTTCTTC.

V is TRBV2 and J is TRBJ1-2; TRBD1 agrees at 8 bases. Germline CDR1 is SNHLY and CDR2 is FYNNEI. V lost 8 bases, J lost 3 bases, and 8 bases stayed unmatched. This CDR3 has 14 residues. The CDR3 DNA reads TGTGCCAGCTTTCTGACGGACAGGGACTATGGCTACACCTTC. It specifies CASFLTDRDYGYTF.